The clone carrying this T cell receptor beta chain has a handful of counts. The sample originates from a study of blood T cell repertoires in COVID-19. Study information: Samples representing acute and convalescent COVID-19 were sourced from the United States, Italy and Spain. T cells, B-cell-depleted T cells, or PBMCs supplied cDNA or gDNA.

How the authors handled the data: Reference gene primer amplification gave nucleated cell count estimates. Data came from immunoSEQ multiplex PCR; TCRdb stores just in-frame clones and leaves some out. Clonal size and the V and J genes are those of that table, whereas D and trimming came from the DNA. The sample lists nearly 400,000 clones; roughly 90% were seen once. Donors were grouped by their self-reported clinical history. This CDR3 is built from 16 residues. Germline V gene sequence: CDR1 SEHNR, CDR2 FQNEAQ (reference sequence). The J segment lost 3 bases and the V segment lost 2 bases, leaving 5 bases of the junction unmatched.

The TCR comes from a woman aged 25 to 39 who had recovered from COVID-19. The rearrangement uses TRBV7-9 and TRBJ2-1, with 9 bases that match TRBD2. The sample consisted of PBMCs or T cells enriched from blood (not recorded which). The CDR3 DNA follows: TGTGCCAGCAGCTTACCACAGCGGGAGGTCTACAATGAGCAGTTCTTC. This sequence encodes CASSLPQREVYNEQFF.